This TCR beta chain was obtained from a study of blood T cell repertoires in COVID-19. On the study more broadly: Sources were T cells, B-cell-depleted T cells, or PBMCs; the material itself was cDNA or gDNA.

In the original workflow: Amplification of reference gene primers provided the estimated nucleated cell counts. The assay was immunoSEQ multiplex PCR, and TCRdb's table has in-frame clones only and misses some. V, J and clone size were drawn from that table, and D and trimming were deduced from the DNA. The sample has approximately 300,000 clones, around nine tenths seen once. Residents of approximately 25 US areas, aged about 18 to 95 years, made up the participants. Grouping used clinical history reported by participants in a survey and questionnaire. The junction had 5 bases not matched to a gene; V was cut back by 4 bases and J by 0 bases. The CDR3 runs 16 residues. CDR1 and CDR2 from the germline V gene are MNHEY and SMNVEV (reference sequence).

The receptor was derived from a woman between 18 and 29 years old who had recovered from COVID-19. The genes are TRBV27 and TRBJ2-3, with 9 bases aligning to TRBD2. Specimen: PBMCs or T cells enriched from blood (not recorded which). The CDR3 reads CASSCLAGISTDTQYF. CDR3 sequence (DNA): TGTGCCAGCAGTTGCCTAGCGGGAATTAGCACAGATACGCAGTATTTT.